This entry lists 5 T cell receptor beta chains sequenced from one sample in a study of metastatic and nonmetastatic thyroid tumors. TCRdb re-called clones via MiXCR from the PCR reads. The sample carries about 70,000 clones, less than 20% recorded once. Ahead of thyroid surgery, no patient had received treatment of any kind. Sequences were obtained from blood. These receptors were taken from a female donor with papillary thyroid cancer or a benign thyroid nodule (not recorded which). Some clones in this sample may be carry-over from other donors' samples.

This clone was picked up many times. The chain employs TRBV7-8 and TRBJ2-7; D is ambiguous. Trimming shortened V by 3 bases and J by 3 bases, and 12 bases separated the two germline ends. The CDR3 loop spans 14 amino acids. CDR1 is SGHVS and CDR2 is FQNEAQ in the germline V gene. The CDR3 sequence: CASSFTNNFYEQYF. CDR3 in DNA: TGTGCCAGCAGCTTTACCAACAACTTCTACGAGCAGTACTTC.

Concerning this clone: A much larger clonotype is one base distant, so this may be a read error. This chain links TRBV5-1 with TRBJ2-1, with 9 bases fitting TRBD1. CDR3 length: 16 amino acids. CDR1 and CDR2 from the germline V gene are SGHRS and YFSETQ. The CDR3 DNA reads TGCGCCATCAGCTTAACAGGGGGCTTTATGGACAATGAGCAGTTCTTC. This gives the protein CAISLTGGFMDNEQFF.

In this sample, this clone turned up a few times. The chain uses TRBV18 and TRBJ2-6; TRBD2 agrees at 9 bases. Germline V lookup: CDR1 KGHSH, CDR2 LQKENI. The junction had 6 bases not matched to a gene; V was cut back by 0 bases and J by 0 bases. This CDR3 is 19 amino acids long. DNA for the CDR3: TGTGCCAGCTCACCACCGTGGACTAGCGCGAGCTCTGGGGCCAACGTCCTGACTTTC. As protein: CASSPPWTSASSGANVLTF. Supplemented by reference TRBV18 and TRBJ2-6, the full variable domain reads NAGVMQNPRHLVRRRGQEARLRCSPMKGHSHVYWYRQLPEEGLKFMVYLQKENIIDESGMPKERFSAEFPKEGPSILRIQQVVRGDSAAYFCASSPPWTSASSGANVLTFGAGSRLTVL.

This chain uses TRBV2 with TRBJ2-7; D is perhaps TRBD1 (6 bases). Trimming removed 6 bases at V and 1 base at J, with 19 bases between. Per germline, CDR1 SNHLY and CDR2 FYNNEI. CDR3 length: 16 amino acids. CDR3 coding DNA: TGTGCCAGCAGGGTGGCCTCAGGGGTTGATTCCTACGAGCAGTACTTC. Translated: CASRVASGVDSYEQYF.

This chain joins TRBV20-1 and TRBJ1-2; D might be TRBD1 (6 bases). The germline V and J ends were trimmed by 3 bases and 3 bases, with 14 bases remaining between them. CDR1 and CDR2 from the germline V gene are DFQATT and SNEGSKA (reference sequence). The CDR3 spans 14 residues. The CDR3 sequence: CSASSQGRDYGYTF. The CDR3 DNA reads TGCAGTGCTAGTTCGCAGGGGCGCGACTATGGCTACACCTTC.